Listed below are T cell receptor beta chains from one sample, sequenced in a study of memory CD4+ T cells and cytomegalovirus serostatus. Measured with immunoSEQ multiplex PCR; TCRdb has only the in-frame clones, and not every one. The table lists some 48,000 clones, 78% of them singletons. Sequences were obtained from memory CD4+ T cells from blood. Receptor source: an adult in good health and CMV-seronegative. Both conserved end residues are part of each CDR3. Fields, in order: D gene, J gene, V gene, clone size, CDR3 DNA, CDR3 protein. A D gene is named only where the DNA matches it firmly. Part of the rows lack a size; the others show once, few, many or a class for expanded clones.

.,TRBJ1-1,TRBV18,.,TGTGCCAGCTCACCAGTCGCGAACACTGAAGCTTTCTTT,CASSPVANTEAFF
.,TRBJ2-1,TRBV5-1,once,TGCGCCAGCAGCTTGTTAAGGGACAATGAGCAGTTCTTC,CASSLLRDNEQFF
.,TRBJ1-2,TRBV21-1,.,TGTGCCAGCAGCAAAGAGGACAGGGCTTATGGCTACACCTTC,CASSKEDRAYGYTF
.,TRBJ2-3,TRBV9,many,TGTGCCAGCAGCGCCACTGGGACTCCGAGAGATACGCAGTATTTT,CASSATGTPRDTQYF
.,TRBJ2-7,TRBV5-1,.,TGCGCCAGCAATCCGGGGACAACCTACCACGAGCAGTACTTC,CASNPGTTYHEQYF
.,TRBJ1-5,TRBV2,.,TGTGCCAGCAGTGTGGGAGTTTTGGGCAATCAGCCCCAGCATTTT,CASSVGVLGNQPQHF
TRBD1,TRBJ2-3,TRBV6-1,.,TGTGCCAGCAGTATGGACAGGGTAAACACAGATACGCAGTATTTT,CASSMDRVNTDTQYF
.,TRBJ1-1,TRBV28,.,TGTGCCAGCGGCCGACCTAAGAACACTGAAGCTTTCTTT,CASGRPKNTEAFF
.,TRBJ2-7,TRBV10-2,few,TGCGCCAGCAGACAGGGCCCTTACGAGCAGTACTTC,CASRQGPYEQYF
TRBD1,TRBJ1-2,TRBV7-9,.,TGTGCCAGCAGCTTAATCCGACAGGGTAGTTCTGGCTACACCTTC,CASSLIRQGSSGYTF
.,TRBJ1-5,TRBV18,few,TGTGCCAGCTCACCAGTCGGACACCTATACAATCAGCCCCAGCATTTT,CASSPVGHLYNQPQHF
.,TRBJ1-2,TRBV11-2,.,TGTGCCAGCAGCGCAGGGTTAGGGTATGGCTACACCTTC,CASSAGLGYGYTF
.,TRBJ2-7,TRBV30,.,TGTGCCTGGAGTGAACAGTCCTACGAGCAGTACTTC,CAWSEQSYEQYF
.,TRBJ1-2,TRBV7-9,.,TGTGCCAGCAGCTTGGCGACCGACTCAAGGGGCTACACCTTC,CASSLATDSRGYTF
TRBD2,TRBJ2-7,TRBV14,.,TGTGCCAGCAGTAGACTAGCGGTCCCGTACGAGCAGTACTTC,CASSRLAVPYEQYF
.,TRBJ2-2,TRBV27,.,TGTGCCAGCAGTCAGACAGTCGGGGCGGGCCCCGGGGAGCTGTTTTTT,CASSQTVGAGPGELFF
.,TRBJ2-3,TRBV7-3,.,TGTGCCAGCAGCTTCCTCACAGATACGCAGTATTTT,CASSFLTDTQYF
.,TRBJ1-2,TRBV6-6,.,TGTGCCAGCAGTTACTCGGGACAAGCGTATGGCTACACCTTC,CASSYSGQAYGYTF
.,TRBJ2-1,TRBV7-9,.,TGTGCCAGCAGCCCCAAACCAAGGACTACCAAGAACAATGAGCAGTTCTTC,CASSPKPRTTKNNEQFF
TRBD2,TRBJ2-1,TRBV5-5,.,TGTGCCAGCAGCTTGGTGACTAGCGGGAGAAATGAGCAGTTCTTC,CASSLVTSGRNEQFF
.,TRBJ1-3,TRBV10-1,.,TGCGCCAGCAGTATGGACTTGTCTGGAAACACCATATATTTT,CASSMDLSGNTIYF
.,TRBJ1-5,TRBV30,.,TGTGCCTGGAGTCCCCCTAGCAATCAGCCCCAGCATTTT,CAWSPPSNQPQHF
.,TRBJ2-7,TRBV11-2,.,TGTGCCAGCAGGGAGGTCGGCAGGGGACCCTACGAGCAGTACTTC,CASREVGRGPYEQYF
.,TRBJ2-2,TRBV19,.,TGTGCCAGTAGTAGGCGAAGAACGGGGACGAACACCGGGGAGCTGTTTTTT,CASSRRRTGTNTGELFF
TRBD2,TRBJ2-5,TRBV7-9,.,TGTGCCAGCAGCCCAGGGCTAGCGGGAGGGCAAGAGACCCAGTACTTC,CASSPGLAGGQETQYF
.,TRBJ2-7,TRBV5-5,.,TGTGCCAGCAGCGGGATGGGCGGAACCTACGAGCAGTACTTC,CASSGMGGTYEQYF
.,TRBJ2-2,TRBV2,.,TGTGCCAGCAGTTACAGCGGAGCCGGAGGCGGGGAGCTGTTTTTT,CASSYSGAGGGELFF
TRBD2,TRBJ2-7,TRBV30,.,TGTGCCTGGAGTTTGCGGGGGACTAACCCTCTCGGGCAGTACTTC,CAWSLRGTNPLGQYF
TRBD2,TRBJ2-3,TRBV19,.,TGTGCCAGTAGTATACTAGCGGGAGAATCAGATACGCAGTATTTT,CASSILAGESDTQYF
TRBD1,TRBJ1-2,TRBV18,.,TGTGCCAGCTCAAGCTTGCCGGTGAGGACAGGGGGCGATCTTAGTAAGAACTATGGCTACACCTTC,CASSSLPVRTGGDLSKNYGYTF
.,TRBJ2-4,TRBV6-5,once,TGTGCCAGCTTGGACATGAGCAAAAACATTCAGTACTTC,CASLDMSKNIQYF
.,TRBJ2-7,TRBV30,.,TGTGCCTGGAGCCCGGGGGAGAGGGAGCAGTACTTC,CAWSPGEREQYF
.,TRBJ1-1,TRBV10-1,.,TGCGCCAGCAGTGAGTCCGGGAAATACACTGAAGCTTTCTTT,CASSESGKYTEAFF
TRBD1,TRBJ1-1,TRBV5-1,.,TGCGCCAGCAGCTGGACAGGGTCCAGCACTGAAGCTTTCTTT,CASSWTGSSTEAFF
.,TRBJ1-2,TRBV28,.,TGTGCCAGCAGTCCACAAGGAGTGGTGGGCTACACCTTC,CASSPQGVVGYTF
.,TRBJ2-7,TRBV6-5,.,TGTGCCACCTCGACAGGTCTTCATGAGCAGTACTTC,CATSTGLHEQYF
.,TRBJ2-5,TRBV9,.,TGTGCCAGCAGCGTAGGCCTGGTGGGACAAGAGACCCAGTACTTC,CASSVGLVGQETQYF
TRBD2,TRBJ2-7,TRBV11-2,.,TGTGCCAGCAGACAAGCGGGAGTTGGCTACGAGCAGTACTTC,CASRQAGVGYEQYF
.,TRBJ2-2,TRBV10-2,.,TGCGCCAGCAGTCACACCGGGGGAACCGGGGAGCTGTTTTTT,CASSHTGGTGELFF
.,TRBJ2-5,TRBV28,.,TGTGCCAGCAGTAACCAGGACGTACAAGAGACCCAGTACTTC,CASSNQDVQETQYF
TRBD2,TRBJ2-5,TRBV30,few,TGTGCCTGGAGTGGTCGTCCCGGCGCCCGGGGGGATGGAGAGACCCAGTACTTC,CAWSGRPGARGDGETQYF
.,TRBJ1-4,TRBV2,.,TGTGCCAGCAGTGACGAGCAGCCAACTAATGAAAAACTGTTTTTT,CASSDEQPTNEKLFF
TRBD1,TRBJ1-3,TRBV28,.,TGTGCCAGCAGTTTTCCGGGACAGGGAAACACCATATATTTT,CASSFPGQGNTIYF
TRBD1,TRBJ2-2,TRBV9,.,TGTGCCAGCAGTCAGGGGGTCGGGTTGTCCGGGGAGCTGTTTTTT,CASSQGVGLSGELFF
TRBD1,TRBJ2-7,TRBV7-8,.,TGTGCCAGCAGCTTGGTGGACAGGAAATGGGGCTACGAGCAGTACTTC,CASSLVDRKWGYEQYF
.,TRBJ1-1,TRBV4-2,.,TGTGCCAGCAGCCAGGAAACAGGGACGTTCGTAGCTTTCTTT,CASSQETGTFVAFF
.,TRBJ2-2,TRBV6-1,.,TGTGCCAGCAGATTTTACTCCGGGGAGCTGTTTTTT,CASRFYSGELFF
TRBD1,TRBJ1-5,TRBV28,few,TGTGCCAGCAGTCCCGGGACAGGGAGGCAGCCCCAGCATTTT,CASSPGTGRQPQHF
.,TRBJ2-2,TRBV29-1,once,TGCAGCGTTGAAGGCTCGGGGCCGGGCGGGGAGCTGTTTTTT,CSVEGSGPGGELFF
TRBD2,TRBJ2-7,TRBV4-2,.,TGTGCCAGCAGCCCAAACCTAGCGGGGAGGTCCTACGAGCAGTACTTC,CASSPNLAGRSYEQYF